The T cell receptor beta chain described here comes from a study of identical twins. Each CDR3 protein gets one entry after TCRdb re-called the 5' RACE reads with MiXCR. Here the sample spans 650,000 to 750,000 distinct CDR3 sequences, less than 25% being singletons. Another study also made use of these data, one on T cells expressing NK-cell markers. That paper notes: A range of roughly 1.0-7.0% of CD8+ T cells consisted of dominant NKG2C+ clonotypes in several donors.

The sequencing sample was made of PBMCs. The sequence came from a woman between 18 and 30 years old in good health.

The CDR3 DNA reads as TGCAGTGCTAGACTCCAAGCGGGAGGCCGGGGAGAGACCCAGTACTTC. It translates to CSARLQAGGRGETQYF. V gene TRBV20-1 combines with J gene TRBJ2-5, with TRBD2 matching 9 bases. Germline values: CDR1 DFQATT, CDR2 SNEGSKA (reference sequence). V lost 2 bases and J lost 4; bases outside the gene matches: 11. This CDR3 region has 16 residues.